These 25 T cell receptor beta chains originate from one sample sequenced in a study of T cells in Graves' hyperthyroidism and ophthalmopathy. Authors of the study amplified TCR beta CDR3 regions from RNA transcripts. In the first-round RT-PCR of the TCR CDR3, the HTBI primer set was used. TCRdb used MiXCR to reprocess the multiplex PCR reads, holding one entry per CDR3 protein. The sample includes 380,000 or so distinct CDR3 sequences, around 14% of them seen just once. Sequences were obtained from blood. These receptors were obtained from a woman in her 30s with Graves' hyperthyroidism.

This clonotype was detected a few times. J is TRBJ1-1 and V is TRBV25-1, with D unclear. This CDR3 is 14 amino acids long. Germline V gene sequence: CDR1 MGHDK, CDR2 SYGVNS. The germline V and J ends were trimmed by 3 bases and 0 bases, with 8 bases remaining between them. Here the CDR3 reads CASSEGPMNTEAFF. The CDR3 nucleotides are TGTGCCAGCAGTGAGGGTCCCATGAACACTGAAGCTTTCTTT. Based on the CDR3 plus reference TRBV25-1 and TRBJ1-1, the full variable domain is EADIYQTPRYLVIGTGKKITLECSQTMGHDKMYWYQQDPGMELHLIHYSYGVNSTEKGDLSSESTVSRIRTEHFPLTLESARPSHTSQYLCASSEGPMNTEAFFGQGTRLTVV.

The CDR3 DNA follows: TGTGCCAGCAGTTCGGGGTGGTCCTACGAGCAGTACTTC. It codes for CASSSGWSYEQYF. The chain links TRBV6-2 or TRBV6-3 to TRBJ2-7; possible D gene TRBD2, 5 bases. V was clipped by 4 bases and J by 1 base, with 8 bases between them. The CDR3 loop spans 13 amino acids. Per germline, CDR1 MNHEY and CDR2 SVGEGT.

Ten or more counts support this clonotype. The CDR3 is CASSSRLRGYTDTQYF. The CDR3 region has the DNA TGTGCCAGCAGTTCGCGGCTGCGGGGATACACAGATACGCAGTATTTT. This chain joins TRBV27 and TRBJ2-3, with D possibly being TRBD2 (6 bases). Trimming shortened V by 4 bases and J by 2 bases, and 16 bases separated the two germline ends. CDR3 length: 16 residues. In germline, CDR1 is MNHEY, CDR2 SMNVEV (reference sequence).

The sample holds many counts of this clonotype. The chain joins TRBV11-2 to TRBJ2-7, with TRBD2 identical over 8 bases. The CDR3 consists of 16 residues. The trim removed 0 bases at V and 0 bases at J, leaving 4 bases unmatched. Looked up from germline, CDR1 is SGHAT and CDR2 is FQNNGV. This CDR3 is CASSLEVAGSSYEQYF. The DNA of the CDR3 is TGTGCCAGCAGCTTAGAGGTAGCGGGGAGCTCCTACGAGCAGTACTTC. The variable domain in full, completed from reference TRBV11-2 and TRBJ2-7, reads EAGVAQSPRYKIIEKRQSVAFWCNPISGHATLYWYQQILGQGPKLLIQFQNNGVVDDSQLPKDRFSAERLKGVDSTLKIQPAKLEDSAVYLCASSLEVAGSSYEQYFGPGTRLTVT.

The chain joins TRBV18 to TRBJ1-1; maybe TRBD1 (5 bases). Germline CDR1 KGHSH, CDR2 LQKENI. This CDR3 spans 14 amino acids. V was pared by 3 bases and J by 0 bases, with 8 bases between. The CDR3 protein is CASSPGRVNTEAFF. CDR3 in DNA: TGTGCCAGCTCACCGGGACGGGTGAACACTGAAGCTTTCTTT.

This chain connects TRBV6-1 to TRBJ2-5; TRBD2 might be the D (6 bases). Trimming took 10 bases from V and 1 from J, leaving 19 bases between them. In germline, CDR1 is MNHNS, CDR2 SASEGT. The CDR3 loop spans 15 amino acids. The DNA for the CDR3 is TGTGCCACCCTAGGAGGGGAAAATCGCCAAGAGACCCAGTACTTC. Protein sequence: CATLGGENRQETQYF.

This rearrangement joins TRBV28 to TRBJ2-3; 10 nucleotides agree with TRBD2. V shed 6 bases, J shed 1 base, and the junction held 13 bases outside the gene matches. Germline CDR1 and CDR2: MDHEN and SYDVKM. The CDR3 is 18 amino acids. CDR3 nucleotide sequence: TGTGCCAGCAGGCGTCTGGGACCCGGGACTAGCGGCACAGATACGCAGTATTTT. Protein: CASRRLGPGTSGTDTQYF. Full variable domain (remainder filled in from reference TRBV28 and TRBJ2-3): DVKVTQSSRYLVKRTGEKVFLECVQDMDHENMFWYRQDPGLGLRLIYFSYDVKMKEKGDIPEGYSVSREKKERFSLILESASTNQTSMYLCASRRLGPGTSGTDTQYFGPGTRLTVL.

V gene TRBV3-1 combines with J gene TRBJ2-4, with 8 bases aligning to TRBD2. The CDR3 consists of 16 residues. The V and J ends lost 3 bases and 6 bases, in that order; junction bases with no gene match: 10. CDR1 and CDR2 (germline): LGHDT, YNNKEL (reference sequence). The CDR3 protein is CASSQLISGAANIQYF. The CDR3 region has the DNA TGTGCCAGCAGCCAGCTCATTAGCGGGGCCGCAAACATTCAGTACTTC.

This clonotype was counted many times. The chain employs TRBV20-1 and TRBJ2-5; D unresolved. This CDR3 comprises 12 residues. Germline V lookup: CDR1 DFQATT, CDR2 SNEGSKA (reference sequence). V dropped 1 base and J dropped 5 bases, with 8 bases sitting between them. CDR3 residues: CSARGGMETQYF. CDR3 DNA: TGCAGTGCTAGAGGGGGTATGGAGACCCAGTACTTC.

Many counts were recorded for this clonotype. The CDR3 here is CASSLPVAGGQETQYF. The CDR3 coding sequence is TGTGCCAGCAGTTTGCCCGTAGCGGGAGGTCAAGAGACCCAGTACTTC. The rearrangement uses TRBV28 and TRBJ2-5; 10 bases line up with TRBD2. Germline V lookup: CDR1 MDHEN, CDR2 SYDVKM. CDR3 length: 16 residues. The V and J ends lost 3 bases and 2 bases, in that order; junction bases with no gene match: 6.

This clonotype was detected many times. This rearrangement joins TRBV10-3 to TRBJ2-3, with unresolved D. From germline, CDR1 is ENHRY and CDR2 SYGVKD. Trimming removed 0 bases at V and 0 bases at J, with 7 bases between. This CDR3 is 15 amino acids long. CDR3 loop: CAISESEASTDTQYF. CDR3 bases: TGTGCCATCAGTGAGTCAGAAGCAAGCACAGATACGCAGTATTTT.

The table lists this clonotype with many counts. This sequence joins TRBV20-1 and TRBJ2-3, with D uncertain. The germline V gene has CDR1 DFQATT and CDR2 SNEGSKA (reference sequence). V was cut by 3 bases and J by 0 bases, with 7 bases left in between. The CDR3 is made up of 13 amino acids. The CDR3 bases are TGCAGTGCTAGGGGTCGGAGCACAGATACGCAGTATTTT. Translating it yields CSARGRSTDTQYF.

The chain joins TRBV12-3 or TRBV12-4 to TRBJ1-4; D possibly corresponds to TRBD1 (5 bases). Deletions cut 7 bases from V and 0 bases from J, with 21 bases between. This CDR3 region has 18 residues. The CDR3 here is CASTRAGTAITTNEKLFF. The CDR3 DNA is TGTGCCAGCACCCGAGCCGGGACGGCCATTACAACTAATGAAAAACTGTTTTTT.

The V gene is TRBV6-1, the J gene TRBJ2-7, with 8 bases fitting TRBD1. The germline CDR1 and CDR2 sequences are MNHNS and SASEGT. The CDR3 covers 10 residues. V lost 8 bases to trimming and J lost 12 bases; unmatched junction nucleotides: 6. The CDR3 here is CASGRDRRYF. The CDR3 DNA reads TGTGCCAGCGGCCGGGACAGGAGGTACTTC.

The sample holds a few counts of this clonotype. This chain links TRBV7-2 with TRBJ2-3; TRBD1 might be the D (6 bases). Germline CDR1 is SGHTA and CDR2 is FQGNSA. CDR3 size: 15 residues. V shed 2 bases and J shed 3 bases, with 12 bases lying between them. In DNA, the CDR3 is TGTGCCAGCAGCTTACTGGGACATTCGACAGATACGCAGTATTTT. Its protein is CASSLLGHSTDTQYF.

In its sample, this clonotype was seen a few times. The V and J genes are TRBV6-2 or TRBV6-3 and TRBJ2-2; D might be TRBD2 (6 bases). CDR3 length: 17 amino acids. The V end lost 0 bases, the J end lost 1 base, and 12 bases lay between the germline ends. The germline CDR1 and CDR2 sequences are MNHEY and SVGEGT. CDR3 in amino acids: CASSYSYAGWNTGELFF. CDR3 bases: TGTGCCAGCAGTTACTCGTATGCGGGATGGAACACCGGGGAGCTGTTTTTT.

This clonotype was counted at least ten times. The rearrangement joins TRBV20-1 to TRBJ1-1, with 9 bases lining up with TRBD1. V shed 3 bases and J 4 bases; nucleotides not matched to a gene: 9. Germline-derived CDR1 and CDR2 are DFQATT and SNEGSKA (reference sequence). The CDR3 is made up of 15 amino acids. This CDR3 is CSARPNRGQGTEAFF. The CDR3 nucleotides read TGCAGTGCTAGGCCAAACAGGGGGCAGGGCACTGAAGCTTTCTTT.

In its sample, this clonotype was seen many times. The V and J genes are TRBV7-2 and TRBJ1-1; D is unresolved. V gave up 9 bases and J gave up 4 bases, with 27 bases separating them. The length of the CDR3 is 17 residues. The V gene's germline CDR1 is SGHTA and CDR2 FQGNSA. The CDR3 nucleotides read TGTGCCAGTGCCGGCAGGTCAGGCGCAAGCATAGGCACTGAAGCTTTCTTT. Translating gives CASAGRSGASIGTEAFF.

The DNA for the CDR3 is TGCAGTGCACCAGAGACAGGGGAAAACATTCAGTACTTC. This translates into CSAPETGENIQYF. V and J are TRBV20-1 and TRBJ2-4, with 8 bases fitting TRBD1. With 6 bases clipped from V and 5 bases from J, the junction kept 6 bases outside the gene matches. The CDR3 runs to 13 residues. The V gene's germline CDR1 is DFQATT and CDR2 SNEGSKA (reference sequence).

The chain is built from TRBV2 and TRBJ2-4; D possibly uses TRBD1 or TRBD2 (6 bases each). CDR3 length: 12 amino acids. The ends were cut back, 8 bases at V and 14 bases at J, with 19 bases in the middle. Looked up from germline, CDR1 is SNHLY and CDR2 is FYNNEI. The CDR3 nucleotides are TGTGCCAGCTCGACACAGGGAGGTATTAAGTACTTC. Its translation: CASSTQGGIKYF.

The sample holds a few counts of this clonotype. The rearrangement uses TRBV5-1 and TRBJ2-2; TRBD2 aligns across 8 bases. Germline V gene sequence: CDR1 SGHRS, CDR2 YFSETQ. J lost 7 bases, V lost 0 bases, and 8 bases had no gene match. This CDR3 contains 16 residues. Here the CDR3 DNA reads TGCGCCAGCAGCTTGGCCAAAGCGGGAGTTGGCGGGGAGCTGTTTTTT. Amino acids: CASSLAKAGVGGELFF. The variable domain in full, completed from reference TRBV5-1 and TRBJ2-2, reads KAGVTQTPRYLIKTRGQQVTLSCSPISGHRSVSWYQQTPGQGLQFLFEYFSETQRNKGNFPGRFSGRQFSNSRSEMNVSTLELGDSALYLCASSLAKAGVGGELFFGEGSRLTVL.

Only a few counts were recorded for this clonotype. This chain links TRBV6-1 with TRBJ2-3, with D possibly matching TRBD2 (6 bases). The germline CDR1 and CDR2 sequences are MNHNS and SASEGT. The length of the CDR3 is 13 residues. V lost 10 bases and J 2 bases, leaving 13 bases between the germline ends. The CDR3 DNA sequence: TGTGCCATCAGGGACTCGGCCACAGATACGCAGTATTTT. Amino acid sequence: CAIRDSATDTQYF.

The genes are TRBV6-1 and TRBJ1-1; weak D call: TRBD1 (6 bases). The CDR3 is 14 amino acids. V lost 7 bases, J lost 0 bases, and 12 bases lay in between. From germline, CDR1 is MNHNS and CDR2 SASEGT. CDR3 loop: CASTRQVMNTEAFF. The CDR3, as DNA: TGTGCCAGCACCCGACAGGTCATGAACACTGAAGCTTTCTTT.

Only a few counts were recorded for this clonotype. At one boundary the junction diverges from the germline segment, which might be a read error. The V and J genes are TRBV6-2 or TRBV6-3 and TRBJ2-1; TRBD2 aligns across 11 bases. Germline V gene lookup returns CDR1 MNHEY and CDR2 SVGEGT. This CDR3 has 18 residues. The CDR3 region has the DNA TGTGCCAGCAGTTATCCCGTAGCGGGAGGGCTATATTACAATGAGCAGTCCTTC. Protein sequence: CASSYPVAGGLYYNEQSF.

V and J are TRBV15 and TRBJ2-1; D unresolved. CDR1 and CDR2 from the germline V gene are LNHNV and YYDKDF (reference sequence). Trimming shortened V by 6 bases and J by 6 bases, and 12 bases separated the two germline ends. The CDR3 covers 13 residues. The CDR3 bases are TGTGCCACCAGTATTGAAAGGGTCAATGAGCAGTTCTTC. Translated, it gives CATSIERVNEQFF. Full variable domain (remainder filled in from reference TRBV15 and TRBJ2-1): DAMVIQNPRYQVTQFGKPVTLSCSQTLNHNVMYWYQQKSSQAPKLLFHYYDKDFNNEADTPDNFQSRRPNTSFCFLDIRSPGLGDTAMYLCATSIERVNEQFFGPGTRLTVL.